The 24 T cell receptor beta chains reported below all come from one sample, sequenced in a study of shared clonotypes between healthy human individuals. This table comes from immunoSEQ multiplex PCR, and its TCRdb copy is limited to in-frame clones, with some not included. Of roughly 680,000 clones in the sample, about two thirds are singletons; the top ten hold under 2%. Sequenced material: memory CD4+ T cells sorted from blood. Subset described: CD45RA-negative fraction. These receptors originate from a woman in her 30s in good health.

The CDR3 coding sequence is TGTGCCAGCAGGACTATAATTCGGCTGGCGAATCACTACGAGCAGTACTTC. It specifies CASRTIIRLANHYEQYF. The rearrangement uses TRBV28 and TRBJ2-7; D perhaps matches TRBD2 (5 bases). CDR1 and CDR2 (germline): MDHEN, SYDVKM. Trimming removed 6 bases from V and 3 bases from J, with 24 bases in between. The CDR3 covers 17 residues.

V is TRBV12-1 and J is TRBJ2-2; whether TRBD1, the table's D call, matches the DNA was not checked. TRBV12-1 is labeled a pseudogene. The CDR3 has 14 amino acids. The CDR3 sequence is CASSGGPWSGELFF. For the CDR3, the DNA is TGTGCCAGCAGCGGGGGCCCTTGGAGTGGGGAGCTGTTTTTT.

This clone has a handful of counts. The chain couples TRBV4-1 to TRBJ2-1, with 8 bases lining up with TRBD2. The CDR3 sequence is 16 residues long. V lost 8 bases to trimming and J lost 4 bases; unmatched junction nucleotides: 13. Germline CDR1 reads MGHRA; CDR2 reads YSYEKL. The CDR3 DNA reads TGCGCCAGCGAATCCTTGGCGGGAGGATTTTACAATGAGCAGTTCTTC. Its translation is CASESLAGGFYNEQFF.

J is TRBJ2-7 and V is TRBV10-2; 9 bases are a match to TRBD2. CDR1 WSHSY and CDR2 SAAADI come from the germline V gene. V was clipped by 4 bases and J by 4 bases; unmatched bases: 5. The CDR3 loop spans 14 amino acids. In DNA form, the CDR3 reads TGCGCCAGCAGTGTAGTAGCGGGAGCTTACGAGCAGTACTTC. This encodes CASSVVAGAYEQYF.

The V call is TRBV5-4, the J call TRBJ1-1, with D maybe TRBD1 (6 bases). The germline V and J ends were trimmed by 3 bases and 1 base, with 13 bases remaining between them. In germline, CDR1 is SGHNT, CDR2 YYREEE (reference sequence). This CDR3 is built from 15 residues. CDR3 amino acids: CASSSSGGANTEAFF. Here the CDR3 DNA reads TGTGCCAGCAGCTCCTCCGGGGGGGCGAACACTGAAGCTTTCTTT.

The rearrangement links TRBV5-4 to TRBJ2-6; 7 bases map to TRBD1. Germline assignment: CDR1 SGHNT and CDR2 YYREEE (reference sequence). Trimming cost V 5 bases and J 6 bases; bases outside gene matches: 14. The CDR3 spans 17 residues. CDR3 nucleotides: TGTGCCAGCAGGGGGACAGAGGCTGCTCGTCCGGCCAACGTCCTGACTTTC. Translated: CASRGTEAARPANVLTF.

The rearrangement uses TRBV5-1 and TRBJ1-3; D unclear. This CDR3 contains 19 residues. Germline V gene data show CDR1 as SGHRS and CDR2 as YFSETQ. The V end lost 0 bases, the J end lost 0 bases, and 19 bases lay between the germline ends. In DNA, the CDR3 is TGCGCCAGCAGCTTGGACCCCGCCTTCCGTGCCAGCTCTGGAAACACCATATATTTT. This gives the protein CASSLDPAFRASSGNTIYF.

The chain couples TRBV10-3 to TRBJ1-1, with TRBD1 matching 9 bases. Germline assignment: CDR1 ENHRY and CDR2 SYGVKD. This CDR3 is 15 amino acids long. J gave up 6 bases and V 3 bases, and 8 bases lay outside the gene matches. CDR3 residues: CAISETGTGTAEAFF. The CDR3 nucleotides read TGTGCCATCAGTGAAACCGGGACAGGGACGGCTGAAGCTTTCTTT.

The rearrangement uses TRBV5-1 and TRBJ2-5, with D hard to call. This CDR3 is 11 amino acids long. Germline CDR1 is SGHRS and CDR2 is YFSETQ. V shed 0 bases and J shed 7 bases, with 4 bases lying between them. This CDR3 is CASSLGGTQYF. The CDR3 DNA reads TGCGCCAGCAGCTTGGGTGGGACCCAGTACTTC.

This chain links TRBV6-4 with TRBJ2-1; tentative D call: TRBD2 (5 bases). The CDR3 runs 13 residues. The germline V gene has CDR1 MRHNA and CDR2 SNTAGT. V was pared by 2 bases and J by 10 bases, with 12 bases between. The CDR3 sequence: CASSDTGLEEQFF. The CDR3 nucleotides read TGTGCCAGCAGTGACACTGGACTTGAGGAGCAGTTCTTC.

This chain joins TRBV7-3 and TRBJ1-1, with no clear D. Germline assignment: CDR1 SGHTA and CDR2 FQGTGA. The CDR3 loop spans 13 amino acids. The V end lost 3 bases, the J end lost 1 base, and 6 bases lay between the germline ends. This CDR3 is CASSFSRNTEAFF. CDR3 sequence (DNA): TGTGCCAGCAGCTTTTCCAGGAACACTGAAGCTTTCTTT.

This chain uses TRBV27 with TRBJ1-5; D ambiguous. Looked up from germline, CDR1 is MNHEY and CDR2 is SMNVEV (reference sequence). The CDR3 has 15 residues. The V end was cut by 2 bases, the J end by 0 bases, with 8 bases between. This chain's CDR3 is CASSLRASSNQPQHF. CDR3 DNA sequence: TGTGCCAGCAGTTTACGGGCCAGTAGCAATCAGCCCCAGCATTTT.

This clone appeared once. This chain connects TRBV2 to TRBJ2-7; D call uncertain. The CDR3 totals 11 residues. V lost 7 bases to trimming and J lost 8 bases, with 12 bases between them. CDR1 and CDR2 from the germline V gene are SNHLY and FYNNEI. CDR3 sequence reads: CASKLKVKQYF. In nucleotides, the CDR3 is TGTGCCAGCAAACTAAAAGTGAAGCAGTACTTC.

V gene TRBV6-5 combines with J gene TRBJ1-5; D is unresolved. CDR1 is MNHEY and CDR2 is SVGAGI in the germline V gene. Between the trimmed V and J ends, which lost 6 bases and 5 bases, there was a span of 11 bases. The CDR3 extends over 13 amino acids. This CDR3 is CASSPDTDQPQHF. The CDR3 region has the DNA TGTGCCAGCAGCCCCGACACTGATCAGCCCCAGCATTTT.

The rearrangement joins TRBV15 to TRBJ2-5; TRBD2 matches 11 bases. Losses at the gene ends were 5 bases for V and 4 bases for J; bases not matched to a gene: 6. There are 15 residues in the CDR3. The germline gives CDR1 LNHNV, CDR2 YYDKDF (reference sequence). The CDR3 spells CATSGIGTSGETQYF. DNA for the CDR3: TGTGCCACCAGCGGAATCGGGACTAGCGGAGAGACCCAGTACTTC.

The rearrangement links TRBV18 to TRBJ1-5, with 10 bases fitting TRBD1. V was pared by 4 bases and J by 4 bases, with 4 bases of the junction left unmatched. The CDR3 runs 15 residues. Per the germline V gene, CDR1 is KGHSH and CDR2 is LQKENI. CDR3 sequence reads: CASSQTGQGNQPQHF. In nucleotides, the CDR3 is TGTGCCAGCTCACAAACGGGACAGGGGAATCAGCCCCAGCATTTT.

The chain couples TRBV29-1 to TRBJ2-1; TRBD2 aligns across 9 bases. The germline CDR1 and CDR2 sequences are SQVTM and ANQGSEA. The CDR3 has 15 residues. V shed 3 bases, J shed 5 bases, and the junction held 8 bases outside the gene matches. CDR3 sequence (DNA): TGCAGCGTTGATCTTGCGGGAGGGGGGAACAATGAGCAGTTCTTC. Amino acid sequence: CSVDLAGGGNNEQFF.

In its sample, this clone was seen a few times. The chain uses TRBV7-8 and TRBJ1-5; D gene unclear. This CDR3 has 14 amino acids. The germline V gene encodes CDR1 SGHVS and CDR2 FQNEAQ. V was trimmed by 5 bases and J by 7 bases, leaving 15 bases between them. CDR3 residues: CASSPDPDGQPQHF. CDR3 DNA: TGTGCCAGCAGCCCCGACCCTGATGGGCAGCCCCAGCATTTT.

Regarding this clone: The same CDR3 arises from other DNA sequences in this sample as well. The genes are TRBV6-5 and TRBJ1-1; maybe TRBD1 (5 bases). CDR1 and CDR2 from the germline V gene are MNHEY and SVGAGI. The CDR3 is 14 residues long. The V gene lost 2 bases and the J gene lost 5 bases, with 12 bases spanning the gap. The CDR3 region is CASSYEGVGTEAFF. The CDR3 region has the DNA TGTGCCAGCAGTTACGAAGGGGTGGGAACTGAAGCTTTCTTT.

In the case of this clone: Other nucleotide sequences in the sample specify the same CDR3. CDR3 bases: TGTGCCAGCAGTTTATTCGGCACTGAAGCTTTCTTT. Translation: CASSLFGTEAFF. The rearrangement uses TRBV28 and TRBJ1-1; no clear D. The V gene lost 1 base and the J gene lost 4 bases, with 4 bases spanning the gap. The V gene's germline CDR1 is MDHEN and CDR2 SYDVKM. The CDR3 totals 12 residues.

A remark on this clone: Other DNA sequences in this specimen translate into the identical CDR3. The rearrangement links TRBV27 to TRBJ2-6, with D unclear. Germline values: CDR1 MNHEY, CDR2 SMNVEV (reference sequence). The CDR3 totals 13 residues. Trimming left V 2 bases short and J 4 bases short, with 3 bases between. CDR3 in amino acids: CASSLAGANVLTF. The CDR3, as DNA: TGTGCCAGCAGTTTAGCCGGGGCCAACGTCCTGACTTTC.

DNA for the CDR3: TGTGCCAGCAGTTTGTTGCCGGGACAGGGGTATAGCTACACCTTC. Translating gives CASSLLPGQGYSYTF. The V gene is TRBV28, the J gene TRBJ1-2; 10 bases line up with TRBD1. CDR1 and CDR2 from the germline V gene are MDHEN and SYDVKM. V gave up 3 bases and J gave up 9 bases; unmatched junction bases: 10. This CDR3 is 15 amino acids long.

The rearrangement joins TRBV28 to TRBJ2-1, with D possibly being TRBD1 (5 bases). V lost 6 bases and J 7 bases, leaving 19 bases between the germline ends. Germline V gives CDR1 MDHEN, CDR2 SYDVKM. CDR3 length equals 15 residues. CDR3 sequence: CASSQGVAGRNEQFF. DNA of the CDR3: TGTGCCAGCAGCCAAGGAGTGGCAGGGCGGAATGAGCAGTTCTTC.

This clone has ten or more counts. The chain is built from TRBV6-8 and TRBJ2-1, with TRBD2 matching over 9 bases. The J segment lost 6 bases and the V segment lost 2 bases, leaving 11 bases of the junction unmatched. Per germline, CDR1 MNHGY and CDR2 SAAAGT. This CDR3 comprises 17 residues. CDR3 region: CASSYRETTSGLNEQFF. The CDR3, as DNA: TGTGCCAGCAGTTACAGGGAAACGACTAGCGGACTCAATGAGCAGTTCTTC.